The clone carrying this T cell receptor (beta chain) was observed a single time. The data derive from a study of blood T cell repertoires in COVID-19. Study-level information: The origin of the acute and convalescent COVID-19 samples was the United States, Italy and Spain. PBMCs, B-cell-depleted T cells, or T cells were the source of the cDNA or gDNA that made up the material.

The protocol was immunoSEQ multiplex PCR, while the TCRdb copy is restricted to in-frame clones and leaves out a portion. The sample contains around 280,000 clones, roughly 90% of which appear only once. Participants were aged about 18 to 100 years from around 26 US areas. CDR3 size: 13 residues. Trimming removed 6 bases from V and 9 bases from J; junction bases left unmatched: 8. Germline V gene data show CDR1 as WNHNN and CDR2 as SYGVQD (reference sequence). The origin of this receptor is a woman aged 18-30 years with acute COVID-19. The sample taken for sequencing was PBMCs or T cells enriched from blood (not recorded which). The chain recombines TRBV10-1 with TRBJ1-2, with 9 bases identical to TRBD1. This CDR3 reads CASSPGTGNRYTF. The CDR3 DNA follows: TGCGCCAGCAGCCCCGGGACAGGGAATCGCTACACCTTC.